This section outlines one T cell receptor beta chain sequence together with its context. Its antigen is unknown. No much larger clone is present one base from it, and per-base qualities are unavailable. The library was built by means of 5' RACE. For sequencing, an Illumina HiSeq 2500 was employed. A second roughly 6 to 12 cycle PCR used a sample-barcoded 5' primer and a J-beta primer mix. A template-switch 5' adaptor carrying 12 random nucleotides introduced a unique molecular identifier onto each TCR beta cDNA molecule. At least 3 million CDR3-containing paired-end reads were obtained from each sample. First-strand cDNA was synthesized from all RNA with the Mint cDNA synthesis kit, primed by a TRBC-specific oligonucleotide. After uracil-DNA glycosylase treatment, a first 18-cycle PCR used universal primers M1SS and BC2_uni_R on all cDNA. The published analysis was carried out like this. Normalization of each sample was performed by random selection of 1 million high-quality reads, each carrying a distinct molecular identifier. Reads with shared molecular identifiers were discarded instead of being binned into consensus sequences. CDR3 identification, clonotype clustering and error correction used MiTCR with a Q25 quality threshold and the strictest error-elimination algorithm. A nonparametric unseen species model using Euler transformation provided a lower-bound estimate of total TCR beta diversity. TCRdb handled the public reads itself, with Q25 trimming in fastp and clone calling in MiXCR, and kept productive beta chains. Rows matching on CDR3 protein sequence are summarized as one entry with the most common DNA and genes. In this record, the V and J calls reflect TCRdb's handling and not the investigators' own analysis. The sample table contains about 1,600,000 distinct CDR3 sequences; only one count was recorded for 42% of them. Of the sample, roughly 7.7% falls within the top ten clones.

The sample comes from a study of blood T cells in healthy people across ages (dated by TCRdb to the mid-2010s). Broadly, across the study: In model experiments, roughly one uniquely barcoded TCR beta cDNA molecule per two T cells was captured by template switching. The study measured age-related changes in TCR beta repertoire diversity using deep sequencing normalized with unique cDNA molecular identifiers. Four age groups were formed from the donors: young (average roughly 15 years), middle-aged (approximately 41), aged (under 70) and long-lived (less than 85). To avoid experimental bias, donors of different ages were randomly spread across the sequencing lanes. For two donors (one aged 18 to 29 and one aged 80 or older), the study analyzed two additional independent replicas of 1 million unique cDNA reads from the same blood draw.

The germline V gene (reference sequence) sets CDR1 to PRHDT and CDR2 to FYEKMQ. The CDR3 goes from the cysteine to the phenylalanine over 14 residues. Of the read, only the CDR3 DNA is kept; its 42 bases are in frame from base 1. The trim is 6 bases for V and 0 bases for J, with a gap of 9 bases between the germline ends. Broad study findings and their caveats: Bulk unsorted PBMC profiling prevented conclusive comparison of naive and antigen-experienced compartments. A strong correlation was found between observed TCR beta diversity and the percentage of naive T cells measured by flow cytometry. Compared with the aged group, the long-lived group had more naive CD4+ T cells, fewer expanded clones and increased TCR diversity, suggesting age selection. Estimates of total diversity based on one million sequenced T cells were regarded as lower bounds and as underestimates. Because donor CMV infection status was unknown, age-related changes in expanded clonotypes were potentially confounded. As age increased, observed TCR beta diversity per million T cells dropped in a roughly linear way, and a significant reduction was already evident by age 40.

Donors were a few dozen systemically healthy Caucasian individuals from Russia aged roughly 6 to 100 years. Each donor gave approximately 9.4 milliliters of peripheral blood, drawn into EDTA-treated Vacutainer tubes. Ficoll-Paque density-gradient centrifugation was used to isolate PBMCs, with at least 6.5 million per sample. Total RNA was extracted from PBMCs with Trizol reagent, with at least 6 micrograms obtained per sample. For every donor, flow cytometry on a PBMC aliquot measured the percentage of naive CD45RAhigh/CD27high T cells. This clonotype originated in a young woman in good health. The sequenced material came from blood. The receptor chain draws on TRBV13 and TRBJ2-1, with the identity of the D gene unclear. The CDR3 region: CASSGPTSYNEQFF. The base sequence is TGTGCCAGCAGTGGACCTACCTCCTACAATGAGCAGTTCTTC.